This T cell receptor (beta chain) came from a study of T cell clonality in common variable immunodeficiency. Heparinized whole blood, roughly 5 to 9 ml, came from each donor. This clone showed up many times. Its antigen is currently unknown. The read gets to within 3 residues of the CDR3 end, and the germline J gene fills in the rest. Points from the study as a whole: CVID subjects had higher TCRbeta clonality than healthy controls, most marked in about a third.

Some clones are missing from TCRdb's copy, which holds only in-frame ones; the method was immunoSEQ multiplex PCR. The repertoire shows approximately 51,000 clones, none seen only once; the top ten take roughly 6%. This CDR3 has 15 residues. V lost 1 base to trimming and J lost 6 bases, with 16 bases between them. This rearrangement joins TRBV12-3 or TRBV12-4 to TRBJ2-7; tentatively, D is TRBD1 (5 bases). This sequence was found in a person between 18 and 75 years old in good health. The material sequenced was peripheral blood mononuclear cells. CDR3 DNA, as far as it was read: TGTGCCAGCAGTTTAGGCAGGGATTCCTCTTCCGAG. Translation: CASSLGRDSSSE. The entire CDR3 reads CASSLGRDSSSEQYF.